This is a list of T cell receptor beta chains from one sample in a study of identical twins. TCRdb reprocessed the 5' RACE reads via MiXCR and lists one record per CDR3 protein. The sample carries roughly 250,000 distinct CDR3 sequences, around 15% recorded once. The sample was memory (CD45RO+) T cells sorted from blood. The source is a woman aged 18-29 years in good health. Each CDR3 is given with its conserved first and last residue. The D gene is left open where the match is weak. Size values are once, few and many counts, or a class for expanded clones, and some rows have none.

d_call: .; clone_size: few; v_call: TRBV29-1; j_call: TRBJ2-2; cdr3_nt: TGCAGCGTCAGCCCCCTTAGCACCGGGGAGCTGTTTTTT; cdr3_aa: CSVSPLSTGELFF
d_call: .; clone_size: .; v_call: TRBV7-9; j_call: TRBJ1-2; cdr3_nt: TGTGCCAGCAGCTTAGGAGGGAACAGCGGGTCGACCTATGGCTACACCTTC; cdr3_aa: CASSLGGNSGSTYGYTF
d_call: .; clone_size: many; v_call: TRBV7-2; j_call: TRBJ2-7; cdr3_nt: TGTGCCAGCAGCTTAGTCGGGGGCGGGCGGACCTACGAGCAGTACTTC; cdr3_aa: CASSLVGGGRTYEQYF
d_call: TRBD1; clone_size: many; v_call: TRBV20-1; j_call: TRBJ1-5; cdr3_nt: TGCAGTGCTAGTCCCTTACAGGGGGCTAGCAATCAGCCCCAGCATTTT; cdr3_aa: CSASPLQGASNQPQHF
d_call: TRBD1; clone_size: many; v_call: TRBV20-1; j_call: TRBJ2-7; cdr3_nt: TGCAGTGTAGGACAGGGCGGCGACGAGCAGTACTTC; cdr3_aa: CSVGQGGDEQYF
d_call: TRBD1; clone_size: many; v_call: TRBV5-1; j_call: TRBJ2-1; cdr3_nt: TGCGCCAGCAGCGCGGGACAGGGGTACAATGAGCAGTTCTTC; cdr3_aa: CASSAGQGYNEQFF
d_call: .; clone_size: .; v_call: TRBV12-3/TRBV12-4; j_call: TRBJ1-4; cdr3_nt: TGTGCCAGCAGTTTCCAAAAAATACGTGCAACTAATGAAAAACTGTTTTTT; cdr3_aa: CASSFQKIRATNEKLFF
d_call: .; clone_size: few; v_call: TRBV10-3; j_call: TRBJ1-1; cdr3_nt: TGTGCCATCAGTTCAGCAGGATCGGAGTGGAATGAAGCTTTCTTT; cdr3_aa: CAISSAGSEWNEAFF
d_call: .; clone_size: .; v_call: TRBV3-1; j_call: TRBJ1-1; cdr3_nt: TGTGCCAGCACCCAAAGGGCGGAGGGGGTTAGCACTGAAGCTTTCTTT; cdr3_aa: CASTQRAEGVSTEAFF
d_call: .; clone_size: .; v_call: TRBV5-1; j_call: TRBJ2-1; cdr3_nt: TGCGCCAGCAGCCCCCCCGGGGGGCCGGGTAATGAGCAGTTCTTC; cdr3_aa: CASSPPGGPGNEQFF
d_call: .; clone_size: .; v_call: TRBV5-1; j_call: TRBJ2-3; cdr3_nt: TGCGCCAGCAGCTTGGTTCTATCGAGCACAGATACGCAGTATTTT; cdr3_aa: CASSLVLSSTDTQYF
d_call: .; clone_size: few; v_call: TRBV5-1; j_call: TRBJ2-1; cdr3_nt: TGCGCCAGCAGCTCATCACCCGGGCAGGAGGGGTATGAGCAGTTCTTC; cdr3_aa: CASSSSPGQEGYEQFF
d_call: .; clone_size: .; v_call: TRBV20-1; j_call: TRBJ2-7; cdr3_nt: TGCAGTGCTAACCTACGTTACGAGCAGTACTTC; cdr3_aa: CSANLRYEQYF
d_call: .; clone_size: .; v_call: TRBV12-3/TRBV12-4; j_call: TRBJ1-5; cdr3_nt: TGTGCCAGCAGTCTGCTAGGGGATTCTTCGCCCCAGCATTTT; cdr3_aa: CASSLLGDSSPQHF
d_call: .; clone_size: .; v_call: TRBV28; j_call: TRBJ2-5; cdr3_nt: TGTGCCAGCAGCCTTAATCAACTCCAAGAGACCCAGTACTTC; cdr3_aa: CASSLNQLQETQYF
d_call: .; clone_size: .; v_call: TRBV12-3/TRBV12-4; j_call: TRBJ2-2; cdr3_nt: TGTGCCAGCGGGGACTCTCTTGTCGGGGAGCTGTTTTTT; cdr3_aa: CASGDSLVGELFF
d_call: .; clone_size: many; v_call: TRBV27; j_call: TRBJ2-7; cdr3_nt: TGTGCCAGCAGTTCGGGGTCGCGGGAGCAGTACTTC; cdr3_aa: CASSSGSREQYF
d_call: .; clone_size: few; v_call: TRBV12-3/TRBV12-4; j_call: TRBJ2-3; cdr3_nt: TGTGCCAGCAGTTTCGGAGGGACCAACGGAGATACGCAGTATTTT; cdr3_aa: CASSFGGTNGDTQYF
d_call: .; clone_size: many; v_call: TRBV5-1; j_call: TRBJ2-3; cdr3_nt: TGCGCCAGCGGGATAGGGGTTACGCAGTATTTT; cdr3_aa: CASGIGVTQYF
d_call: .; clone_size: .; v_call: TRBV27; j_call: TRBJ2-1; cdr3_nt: TGTGCCAGCACCCAGACTGGGACGTACAATGAGCAGTTCTTC; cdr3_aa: CASTQTGTYNEQFF
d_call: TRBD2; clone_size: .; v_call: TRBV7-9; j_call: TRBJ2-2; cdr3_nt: TGTGCCAGCAGCGCGGGGGAATGGACCGGGGAGCTGTTTTTT; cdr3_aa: CASSAGEWTGELFF
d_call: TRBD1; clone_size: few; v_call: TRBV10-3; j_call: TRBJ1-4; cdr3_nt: TGTGCCATCAGTGGCCAGGGGGAGGAAAAACTGTTTTTT; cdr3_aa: CAISGQGEEKLFF
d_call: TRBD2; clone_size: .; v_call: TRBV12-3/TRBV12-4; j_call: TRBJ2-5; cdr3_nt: TGTGCCAGCAGTTTTCTTAGCGGGGGGGAAGAGACCCAGTACTTC; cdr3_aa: CASSFLSGGEETQYF
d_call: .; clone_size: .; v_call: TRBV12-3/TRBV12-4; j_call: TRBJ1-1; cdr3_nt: TGTGCCAGCAGTTCCCTACCGACAGGACGAGGCACTGAAGCTTTCTTT; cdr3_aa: CASSSLPTGRGTEAFF
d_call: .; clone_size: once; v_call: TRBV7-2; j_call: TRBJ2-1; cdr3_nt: TGTGCCAGCAGCCGTAGCTCGGCGGGACCCAATGAGCAGTTCTTC; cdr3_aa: CASSRSSAGPNEQFF
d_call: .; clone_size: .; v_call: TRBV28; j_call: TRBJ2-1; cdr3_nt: TGTACGGTGGGCGGGAACAATGAGCAGTTCTTC; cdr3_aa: CTVGGNNEQFF
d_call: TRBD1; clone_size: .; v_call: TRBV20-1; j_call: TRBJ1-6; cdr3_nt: TGCAGTGCCAGGGGGGACAAAGATAATTCACCCCTCCACTTT; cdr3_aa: CSARGDKDNSPLHF
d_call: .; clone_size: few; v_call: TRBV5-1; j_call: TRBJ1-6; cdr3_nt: TGCGCCAGCAGCCCGGGGACACACCGATATTCACCCCTCCACTTT; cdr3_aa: CASSPGTHRYSPLHF
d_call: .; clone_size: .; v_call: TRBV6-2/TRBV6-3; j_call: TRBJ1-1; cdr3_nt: TGTGCCAGCAGTAGAATTCATGTGAACACTGAAGCTTTCTTT; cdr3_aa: CASSRIHVNTEAFF
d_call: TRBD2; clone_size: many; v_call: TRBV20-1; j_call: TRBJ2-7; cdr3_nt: TGCAGTGCTAGGACGGGACTAGCGGGAAAGTCGTCCTACGAGCAGTACTTC; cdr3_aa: CSARTGLAGKSSYEQYF
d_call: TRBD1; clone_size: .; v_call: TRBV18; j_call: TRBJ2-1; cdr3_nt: TGTGCCAGCTTACCAGGGACAGGGAGGAATGAGCAGTTCTTC; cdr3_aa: CASLPGTGRNEQFF
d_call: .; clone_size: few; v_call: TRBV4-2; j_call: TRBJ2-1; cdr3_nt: TGTGCCAGCAGCCAAGCCTCCCACCAGCCCTCCTACAATGAGCAGTTCTTC; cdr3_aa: CASSQASHQPSYNEQFF
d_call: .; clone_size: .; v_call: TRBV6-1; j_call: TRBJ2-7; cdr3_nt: TGTGCCAGCATAGCCCGAGGGAGAGGGGGGTACGAGCAGTACTTC; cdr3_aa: CASIARGRGGYEQYF
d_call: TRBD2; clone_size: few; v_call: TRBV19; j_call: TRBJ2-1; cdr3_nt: TGTGCCAGTAATCTAGCGGGAGGGCCGAATGAGCAGTTCTTC; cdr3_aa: CASNLAGGPNEQFF
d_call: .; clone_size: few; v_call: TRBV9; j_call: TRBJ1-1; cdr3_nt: TGTGCCAGCAGCGTAGAAGGGAGGGGGAACACTGAAGCTTTCTTT; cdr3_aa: CASSVEGRGNTEAFF
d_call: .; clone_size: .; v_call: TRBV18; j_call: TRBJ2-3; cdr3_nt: TGTGCCAGCTCGATTCTACCCGGGAGCAGCACAGATACGCAGTATTTT; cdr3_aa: CASSILPGSSTDTQYF
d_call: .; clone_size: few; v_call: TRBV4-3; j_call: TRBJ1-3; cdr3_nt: TGCGCCAGCAGCCAAGAGGTGTGGAACGGATACTCTGGAAACACCATATATTTT; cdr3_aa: CASSQEVWNGYSGNTIYF
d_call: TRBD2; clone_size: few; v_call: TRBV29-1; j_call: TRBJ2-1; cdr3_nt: TGCAGCGTTTCCGGGACTAGCGGGACAATCCGCTCCTACAATGAGCAGTTCTTC; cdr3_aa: CSVSGTSGTIRSYNEQFF
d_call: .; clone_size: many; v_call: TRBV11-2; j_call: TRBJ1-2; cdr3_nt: TGTGCCAGCAGCTTAGATACGGGAAACTATGGCTACACCTTC; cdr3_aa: CASSLDTGNYGYTF
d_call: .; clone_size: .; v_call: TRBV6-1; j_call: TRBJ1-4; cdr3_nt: TGTGCCAGCAGTGAAGCGCTCGGACAGTGGAATGAAAAACTGTTTTTT; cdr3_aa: CASSEALGQWNEKLFF